Sequencing of this T cell receptor (beta chain) was carried out in a study of a mutant IDH1 vaccine in newly diagnosed glioma (dated by TCRdb to 2020 to 2022). Looking at the study overall: In the chemotherapy-containing groups, vaccination started alongside temozolomide cycles, whereas in patients who had radiotherapy alone it started 4-6 weeks after radiotherapy. For exploratory analyses, about two dozen treated patients had longitudinal TCRB deep sequencing done wherever samples were available. Peripheral blood samples were drawn at six visits, namely V03 (baseline), V05, V07, V10, V12 and V13. The week-35 safety follow-up took place at visit V12, and the week-47 end of study took place at visit V13. Before enrollment, most patients had been given radiochemotherapy with temozolomide as standard therapy, while the rest had received either radiotherapy alone or temozolomide alone. Of the approximately 33 patients who were treated, around 60% were male and around 38% were female, and the mean age was about 40 years.

Concerning this clone: Its antigen has not been determined. Base quality data are lacking; no much larger clone is found one base away.

Libraries were made using the immunoSEQ multiplex PCR assay. Rearranged TCR beta chain sequences were amplified using the hsTCRB Kit according to the manufacturer's protocol. An Illumina MiSeq was used to sequence the TCRB libraries. The source study handled its data this way. Demultiplexing, trimming and gene mapping were performed with the kit vendor's proprietary platform. TCRdb provides this immuneACCESS table in a form limited to in-frame rearrangements. Some clones are lacking; in checked studies, under half of them reflect an unresolved V gene, and why the rest are absent is not known. V, J and clone size are those of that table, while D and trimming were read from the DNA. This sample holds about 56,000 clones; roughly nine tenths were observed only once. 1.5% to 2% of the sample comes from the top ten. The investigation overall reported the following: Across multiple MHC alleles, vaccine-induced immune responses were seen in approximately 93% of patients. The authors stated that sample limitations prevented analyses of patient blood samples from being reproduced. Selection of PBMC samples for TCRB deep sequencing was based on availability. Changes in the top peripheral T cell clonotypes picked up by TCRB sequencing did not appear to be linked to pseudoprogression.

Interpreted using the paper, the time point label stands for: week 35, safety follow-up. Each vaccine dose was 300 ug of a 20-mer mutant IDH1 peptide in Montanide, given subcutaneously with topical imiquimod. Across visits V03 through V10, patients got a total of eight vaccinations, given in weeks 1, 3, 5, 7, 11, 15, 19 and 23. Donors had newly diagnosed WHO grade 3 or 4 IDH1-mutant astrocytomas with loss of nuclear ATRX. The samples were drawn from NOA16, a multicentre, single-arm, open-label phase I trial in Germany that tested a mutant IDH1 peptide vaccine in humans for the first time. Genomic DNA for TCRB sequencing was extracted from EDTA blood using the DNeasy Blood and Tissue Kit. CDR1 and CDR2, per the germline V gene (reference sequence), are SEHNR and FQNEAQ. The CDR3 covers 14 residues, taking in both the cysteine and the phenylalanine. CDR3 DNA only is kept here, 42 bases in frame from base 1.

The sequence came from a man aged 40-50 years with glioma. The chain is assembled from TRBV7-9 and TRBJ2-5, with a weak D call of TRBD1 (6 bases match). The J call may be mistaken, given a closer DNA end match to TRBJ2-7. Sequencing was performed on PBMCs, taken from a glioma patient whose treatment included an IDH1 peptide vaccine. In nucleotide form, the sequence is TGTGCCAGCAGCTCCAGGGGACCCCACTACGAGCAGTACTTC. Translated, this gives CASSSRGPHYEQYF.